The clone carrying this TCR beta chain showed up just a few times. What it binds is not known. The data belong to a study of T-cell reconstitution after alpha-beta-depleted transplantation in children. Study results and limitations: Newly generated T cells supplied most T-cell counts and diversity one year post-transplant. By about two months after transplant, alpha-beta T cells reportedly arose from several hundred graft clones that had expanded. For some patients, TCRbeta diversity was high at day 60 because of recipient T cells and thymic progenitors that survived.

The germline V and J ends were trimmed by 0 bases and 1 base, with 11 bases remaining between them. The CDR3 runs 16 residues. The V gene's germline CDR1 is SEHNR and CDR2 FQNEAQ (reference sequence). Researchers prepared the TCRbeta library using unique molecular identifiers, the study reports. TCRdb itself ran the PCR reads through MiXCR, one entry per CDR3 protein. Of about 420,000 distinct CDR3 sequences in the sample, under 20% were seen once. This TCR came from a boy in the first two years of life who had a stem cell transplant for Wiskott-Aldrich syndrome, so the T cells may come from the graft donor. The chain recombines TRBV7-9 with TRBJ2-3, with D tentatively TRBD1 (6 bases). The input for sequencing was PBMCs, mostly from graft donor cells, taken 360 days after TCRalphabeta/CD19-depleted stem cell transplant. CDR3 in amino acids: CASSLAPGERTDTQYF. CDR3 in DNA: TGTGCCAGCAGCTTAGCCCCAGGGGAACGCACAGATACGCAGTATTTT.